This T cell receptor (beta chain) is drawn from a study of Tregs in tolerant kidney transplant recipients. The V end was cut by 0 bases, the J end by 6 bases, with 12 bases between. This CDR3 spans 14 amino acids. The germline V gene has CDR1 MNHEY and CDR2 SVGAGI. The study, taken as a whole, reports: This study did not directly address biological reproducibility.

The method was immunoSEQ multiplex PCR; TCRdb's version includes in-frame clones alone and lacks a portion of them. The data show tens of thousands of clones, more than 80% seen once. As to this clone: What it binds is unknown.

Unstimulated Tregs (CD4+CD25+CD127-) and CD4+CD25- non-Tregs were sorted from PBMCs. An overnight rest at 37°C with about 200 IU/ml IL-2 preceded regulatory T cell sorting from thawed PBMCs. The source material was Tregs from blood. The chain carries TRBV6-5 and TRBJ2-7; the D is unclear. The clonotype was recovered from a human donor in good health. The CDR3 loop reads CASSYSPRSGEQYF. Here the CDR3 DNA reads TGTGCCAGCAGTTACTCACCAAGGTCCGGCGAGCAGTACTTC.